These 11 T cell receptor beta chains were all obtained from the same sample, sequenced in a study of CD8+CD57+ T cells in acquired aplastic anemia. Sequencing involved patients with CD8+CD57+ cell expansion previously shown by flow cytometry. Genomic DNA, serving as template, underwent TCR beta VDJ and CDR3 profiling. MiXCR, applied by TCRdb to the reads, yields one record per CDR3 protein. The repertoire holds a few hundred thousand distinct CDR3 sequences, with about a third as singletons. Sequencing was done on a sample of sorted CD4+, CD8+, or CD8+CD57+ T cells (not recorded which) from PBMCs. These receptors all come from a human donor with aplastic anemia.

The chain is built from TRBV10-3 and TRBJ2-3, with 7 bases fitting TRBD2. This CDR3 is built from 15 residues. J gave up 5 bases and V 0 bases, and 5 bases lay outside the gene matches. The germline V gene encodes CDR1 ENHRY and CDR2 SYGVKD. DNA for the CDR3: TGTGCCATCAGTGAGTCGAACGGGGGGAGAGATACGCAGTATTTT. Translated, it gives CAISESNGGRDTQYF.

The rearrangement joins TRBV13 to TRBJ2-1; possibly TRBD2 for D (6 bases). The CDR3 has 16 amino acids. The V gene's germline CDR1 is PRHDT and CDR2 FYEKMQ (reference sequence). Trimming took off 5 bases at V and 4 bases at J, with 18 bases between the two ends. The CDR3 sequence is CASSTLRGAHYNEQFF. The DNA for the CDR3 is TGTGCCAGCAGCACCCTACGCGGGGCCCATTACAATGAGCAGTTCTTC.

At least ten counts were recorded for this clonotype. The rearrangement joins TRBV7-2 to TRBJ2-5; 12 bases fit TRBD2. Looked up from germline, CDR1 is SGHTA and CDR2 is FQGNSA. V trimming: 6 bases; J trimming: 4 bases; junction bases outside the gene matches: 6. The CDR3 covers 15 residues. CDR3 nucleotide sequence: TGTGCCAGCAGTGACGGACTAGCGGGAAGAGAGACCCAGTACTTC. Translating gives CASSDGLAGRETQYF.

This clonotype was seen a handful of times. The chain links TRBV2 to TRBJ1-2, with 7 bases identical to TRBD1. This CDR3 has 13 amino acids. Germline trimming cut 6 bases from V and 3 bases from J; bases unmatched to any gene: 4. The V gene's germline CDR1 is SNHLY and CDR2 FYNNEI. CDR3 DNA: TGTGCCAGCAGGCGACAGGGCTACTATGGCTACACCTTC. Its translation is CASRRQGYYGYTF.

This clonotype was picked up many times. The rearrangement joins TRBV9 to TRBJ2-7; TRBD2 matches 9 bases. The CDR3 sequence is 16 residues long. Losses at the gene ends were 0 bases for V and 3 bases for J; bases not matched to a gene: 7. Germline CDR1 is SGDLS and CDR2 is YYNGEE. The CDR3 is CASSVGAGGAVYEQYF. In DNA form, the CDR3 reads TGTGCCAGCAGCGTAGGCGCGGGGGGGGCCGTCTACGAGCAGTACTTC. Full variable domain (missing parts from reference TRBV9 and TRBJ2-7): DSGVTQTPKHLITATGQRVTLRCSPRSGDLSVYWYQQSLDQGLQFLIQYYNGEERAKGNILERFSAQQFPDLHSELNLSSLELGDSALYFCASSVGAGGAVYEQYFGPGTRLTVT.

The genes are TRBV7-8 and TRBJ1-1, with D uncertain. Trimming took 1 base from V and 0 from J, leaving 18 bases between them. The CDR3 is made up of 18 amino acids. In germline, CDR1 is SGHVS, CDR2 FQNEAQ. The CDR3 DNA sequence: TGTGCCAGCAGCTTAGGTTCTGGCACCGGAGATGTGAACACTGAAGCTTTCTTT. This encodes CASSLGSGTGDVNTEAFF.

This clonotype was observed a few times. The chain joins TRBV10-1 to TRBJ1-3; D may be TRBD1 (5 bases). The germline V gene encodes CDR1 WNHNN and CDR2 SYGVQD (reference sequence). Trimming took 6 bases from V and 4 from J, leaving 13 bases between them. There are 14 residues in the CDR3. The CDR3 here is CASSAQGSGNTIYF. The CDR3 DNA reads TGCGCCAGCAGCGCCCAGGGATCCGGAAACACCATATATTTT.

The chain has TRBV5-1 and TRBJ2-1; 12 bases line up with TRBD1. The CDR3 loop spans 16 amino acids. Germline V lookup: CDR1 SGHRS, CDR2 YFSETQ. J was trimmed by 7 bases and V by 0 bases; bases with no gene match: 5. The CDR3 sequence: CASSLVGTGGRNEQFF. The CDR3 DNA reads as TGCGCCAGCAGCTTGGTTGGGACAGGGGGCCGGAATGAGCAGTTCTTC.

This clonotype was detected only a few times. The chain combines TRBV12-3 or TRBV12-4 with TRBJ1-1, with D hard to call. V was clipped by 8 bases and J by 5 bases, with 15 bases between them. CDR3 length: 13 amino acids. CDR3 DNA sequence: TGTGCCAGCGGTACCTGGGTAGGTACTGAAGCTTTCTTT. Translation: CASGTWVGTEAFF.

This clonotype appeared many times. V gene TRBV20-1 combines with J gene TRBJ1-5; D is undetermined. Germline V lookup: CDR1 DFQATT, CDR2 SNEGSKA (reference sequence). V was clipped by 6 bases and J by 10 bases, with 16 bases between them. The CDR3 has 12 amino acids. Written as DNA, the CDR3 is TGCAGTGCCCCTTTGACGCGGGGACCCCAGCATTTT. It is translated as CSAPLTRGPQHF.

J is TRBJ2-7 and V is TRBV19; the D gene is possibly TRBD1 (5 bases). The V gene lost 5 bases and the J gene lost 5 bases, with 10 bases spanning the gap. The CDR3 extends over 12 amino acids. Germline lookup yields CDR1 LNHDA and CDR2 SQIVND (reference sequence). The CDR3 DNA follows: TGTGCCAGTAGTTCAGGGCACGACGAGCAGTACTTC. Protein: CASSSGHDEQYF.